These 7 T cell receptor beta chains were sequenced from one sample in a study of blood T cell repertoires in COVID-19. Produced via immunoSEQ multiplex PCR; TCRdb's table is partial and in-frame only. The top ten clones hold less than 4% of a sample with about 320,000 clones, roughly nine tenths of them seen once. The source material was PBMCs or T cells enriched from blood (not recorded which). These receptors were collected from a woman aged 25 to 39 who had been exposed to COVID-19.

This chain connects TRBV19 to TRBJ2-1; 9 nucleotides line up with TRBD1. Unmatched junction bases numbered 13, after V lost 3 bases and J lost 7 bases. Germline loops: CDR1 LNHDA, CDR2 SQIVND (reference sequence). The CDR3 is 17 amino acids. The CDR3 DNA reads TGTGCCAGTAGTATTATACAGGGGGCGCTTCGACTGAATGAGCAGTTCTTC. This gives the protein CASSIIQGALRLNEQFF.

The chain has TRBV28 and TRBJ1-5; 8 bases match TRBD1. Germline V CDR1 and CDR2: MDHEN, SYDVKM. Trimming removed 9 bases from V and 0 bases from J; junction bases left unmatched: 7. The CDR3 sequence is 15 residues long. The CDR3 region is CARTGGVISNQPQHF. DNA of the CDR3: TGTGCCAGAACAGGGGGGGTCATTAGCAATCAGCCCCAGCATTTT.

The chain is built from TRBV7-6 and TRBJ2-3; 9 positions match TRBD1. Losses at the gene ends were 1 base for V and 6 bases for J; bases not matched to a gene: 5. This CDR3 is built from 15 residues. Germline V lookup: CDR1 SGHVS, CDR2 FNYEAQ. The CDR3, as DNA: TGTGCCAGCAGCTTAGGAGACAGGGGGTGGGATACGCAGTATTTT. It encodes CASSLGDRGWDTQYF.

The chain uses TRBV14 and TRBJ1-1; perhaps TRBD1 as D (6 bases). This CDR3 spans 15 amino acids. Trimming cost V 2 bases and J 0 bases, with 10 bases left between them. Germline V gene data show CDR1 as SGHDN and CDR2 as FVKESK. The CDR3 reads CASSQYRDMNTEAFF. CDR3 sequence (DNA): TGTGCCAGCAGCCAATACAGGGACATGAACACTGAAGCTTTCTTT.

This CDR3 is CSARDYYEQYF. DNA of the CDR3: TGCAGTGCTAGAGATTACTACGAGCAGTACTTC. The J gene is TRBJ2-7, the V gene TRBV20-1; the D is unclear. Trimming shortened V by 0 bases and J by 3 bases, and 3 bases separated the two germline ends. The CDR3 spans 11 residues. Germline CDR1 is DFQATT and CDR2 is SNEGSKA (reference sequence).

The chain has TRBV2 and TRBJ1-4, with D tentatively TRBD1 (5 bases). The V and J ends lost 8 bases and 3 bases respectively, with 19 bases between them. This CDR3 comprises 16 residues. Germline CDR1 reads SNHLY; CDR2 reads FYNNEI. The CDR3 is CASGRATGEANEKLFF. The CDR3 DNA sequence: TGTGCCAGCGGGAGAGCAACGGGGGAAGCTAATGAAAAACTGTTTTTT.

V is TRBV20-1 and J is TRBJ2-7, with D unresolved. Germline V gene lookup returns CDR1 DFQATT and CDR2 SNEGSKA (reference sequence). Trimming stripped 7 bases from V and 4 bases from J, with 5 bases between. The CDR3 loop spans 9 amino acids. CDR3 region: CSDIYEQYF. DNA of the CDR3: TGCAGTGACATTTACGAGCAGTACTTC.